This T cell receptor beta chain was captured by sequencing in a study of T cell responses to AZD1222 COVID-19 vaccine. Turning to the study itself: Pooling covered second doses at about 4 or about 12 weeks. Findings and limits, study-wide: With two AZD1222 doses given, Spike-specific TCR breadth and depth both rose. Only 5 or 6 AZD1222 recipients were seropositive at baseline.

This CDR3 spans 14 amino acids. Deletions cut 8 bases from V and 2 bases from J, with 15 bases between. CDR1 is MDHEN, CDR2 SYDVKM, per germline. This clone was picked up a small number of times. The antigen remains unidentified. This table comes from immunoSEQ multiplex PCR, and its TCRdb copy is limited to in-frame clones, with some not included. The sample carries roughly 120,000 clones, 89% recorded once. The specimen comprised peripheral blood, sampled on day 0 of AZD1222 vaccination. This TCR derives from an adult in good health. The V and J genes are TRBV28 and TRBJ1-2; D is possibly TRBD1 (5 bases). The CDR3: CASLVSRGNYGYTF. The CDR3 region has the DNA TGTGCCAGCCTGGTATCCCGGGGGAACTATGGCTACACCTTC.